This T cell receptor (beta chain) emerged from a study of cytotoxic CD8 clonotypes in ibrutinib-treated CLL. Study at large: There were some 10 relapsed/refractory patients and approximately 16 treatment-naive patients, and around 18 were IGHV unmutated. Samples had a mean of around 250,000 productive templates and tens of thousands of productive rearrangements.

Cryopreserved PBMCs were the source of around 2 micrograms of genomic DNA, which went to TCR beta libraries. Overall study results and limits: Circulating CD8+ T-cell counts were tracked by baseline clonality, which exceeded that of age-matched healthy donors.

Here immunoSEQ multiplex PCR was the method, and the copy in TCRdb shows in-frame clones only, minus some. The sample includes approximately 84,000 clones, around 84% of them seen just once. As regards this clone: Its cognate antigen is unknown.

Trimming pared 9 bases from V and 0 bases from J, leaving 17 bases between. This CDR3 is 15 amino acids long. The rearrangement uses TRBV23-1 and TRBJ1-1; TRBD1 is a possible D gene (6 bases). TRBV23-1 is an open reading frame whose function is uncertain. This material consisted of PBMCs, taken before ibrutinib treatment. The clonotype originates from a human donor with chronic lymphocytic leukemia. The CDR3 DNA reads TGCGCCAGTACCGCCGGGGGGCAACTGAACACTGAAGCTTTCTTT. Translated: CASTAGGQLNTEAFF.